The 19 T cell receptor beta chains presented below share a single source sample, sequenced in a study of shared clonotypes between healthy human individuals. TCRdb's table, derived via immunoSEQ multiplex PCR, lists solely in-frame clones and lacks some. The sample lists some 2,000,000 clones; about 95% were seen once. Naive CD8 cells comprised CD45RO-negative, CCR7-positively selected cells, excluding terminally differentiated effector memory CD45RA+ cells. The specimen was naive CD8+ T cells sorted from blood. These receptors came from a young man in good health.

As for this clone: The sample holds other DNA sequences that translate to the same CDR3. J is TRBJ1-1 and V is TRBV6-5, with D perhaps TRBD1 (5 bases). This CDR3 has 14 residues. V shed 0 bases and J shed 6 bases, with 11 bases lying between them. Germline CDR1 and CDR2: MNHEY and SVGAGI. CDR3 loop: CASSYSGGSAEAFF. The CDR3 DNA reads TGTGCCAGCAGTTACTCCGGGGGAAGCGCTGAAGCTTTCTTT.

The V and J genes are TRBV5-1 and TRBJ2-7, with D unclear. Looked up from germline, CDR1 is SGHRS and CDR2 is YFSETQ. This CDR3 spans 13 amino acids. Trimming left V 0 bases short and J 2 bases short, with 6 bases between. CDR3: CASSLAQTYEQYF. CDR3 DNA: TGCGCCAGCAGCTTGGCCCAGACCTACGAGCAGTACTTC.

V and J are TRBV4-3 and TRBJ1-4, with unresolved D. CDR3 length: 16 residues. The V and J ends lost 5 bases and 8 bases respectively, with 21 bases between them. Germline V lookup: CDR1 LGHNA, CDR2 YSLEER. The CDR3 bases are TGCGCCAGCAGCGAAGGTTCAGGCTCCAACGGGGAAAAACTGTTTTTT. This codes for CASSEGSGSNGEKLFF.

The chain employs TRBV10-3 and TRBJ2-7; 8 bases match TRBD2. J lost 2 bases, V lost 0 bases, and 3 bases had no gene match. The germline V gene encodes CDR1 ENHRY and CDR2 SYGVKD. There are 15 residues in the CDR3. The CDR3 loop reads CAISESDGRAYEQYF. The CDR3 nucleotides are TGTGCCATCAGTGAGTCGGACGGGAGGGCCTACGAGCAGTACTTC.

The V and J genes are TRBV21-1 and TRBJ2-7; TRBD1 reflects the table's D call only, with no check against the DNA. TRBV21-1 is a known pseudogene. The CDR3 spans 15 residues. DNA for the CDR3: TGTGCCAGCAGCAAAGAGGGACAGGGCCTCGGTGAGCAGTACTTC. As protein: CASSKEGQGLGEQYF.

A single count supports this clone. The chain joins TRBV7-9 to TRBJ2-2; D unresolved. Germline CDR1 SEHNR, CDR2 FQNEAQ (reference sequence). Trimming removed 1 base at V and 4 bases at J, with 16 bases between. The CDR3 runs 17 residues. The CDR3 reads CASSLDWVAAITGELFF. CDR3 coding DNA: TGTGCCAGCAGCTTAGATTGGGTCGCGGCAATCACCGGGGAGCTGTTTTTT.

The chain has TRBV4-3 and TRBJ1-6; D is unresolved. Looked up from germline, CDR1 is LGHNA and CDR2 is YSLEER. V was cut by 0 bases and J by 3 bases, with 6 bases left in between. The CDR3 totals 15 residues. The CDR3 sequence is CASSQEENYNSPLHF. CDR3 nucleotide sequence: TGCGCCAGCAGCCAAGAGGAAAACTATAATTCACCCCTCCACTTT.

The J gene is TRBJ2-7, the V gene TRBV6-4, with D possibly being TRBD2 (5 bases). V was pared by 3 bases and J by 1 base, with 10 bases between. The CDR3 runs 14 residues. Looked up from germline, CDR1 is MRHNA and CDR2 is SNTAGT. For the CDR3, the DNA is TGTGCCAGCAGTGAGCGGGCAGGATCCTACGAGCAGTACTTC. It is translated as CASSERAGSYEQYF.

About this clone: The DNA is omitted, as the CDR3 cannot be located on it reliably, and the CDR3 follows TCRdb's listing. This chain links TRBV9 with TRBJ2-7; the table's TRBD1 call for D was not verified on the DNA. Including both end residues, the CDR3 is 16 amino acids long. Per the germline V gene, CDR1 is SGDLS and CDR2 is YYNGEE. CDR3 in amino acids: CASSVFWQATSYEQYF.

CDR3 in amino acids: CASSLGGTGSPLHF. The CDR3 DNA reads TGTGCCAGCAGCTTAGGAGGGACAGGTTCACCCCTCCACTTT. The chain is built from TRBV13 and TRBJ1-6, with 8 bases aligning to TRBD1. CDR3 length: 14 amino acids. Germline lookup yields CDR1 PRHDT and CDR2 FYEKMQ (reference sequence). The trim removed 0 bases at V and 9 bases at J, leaving 1 base unmatched.

The CDR3 DNA follows: TGCGCCAGCAGCCAAGCGGGGGCAGGCCCAGCTAACTATGGCTACACCTTC. This gives the protein CASSQAGAGPANYGYTF. This chain connects TRBV4-1 to TRBJ1-2; perhaps TRBD1 as D (6 bases). Germline V lookup: CDR1 MGHRA, CDR2 YSYEKL. This CDR3 has 17 residues. V lost 1 base and J lost 0, with 15 bases in between.

The chain joins TRBV30 to TRBJ1-1; 8 positions match TRBD1. Trimming cost V 2 bases and J 0 bases; bases outside gene matches: 2. The CDR3 totals 14 residues. Germline values: CDR1 GTSNPN, CDR2 SVGIG (reference sequence). In DNA, the CDR3 is TGTGCCTGGAGTTGGACAGGGCTGAACACTGAAGCTTTCTTT. This codes for CAWSWTGLNTEAFF. Complete variable domain (other parts from reference TRBV30 and TRBJ1-1): SQTIHQWPATLVQPVGSPLSLECTVEGTSNPNLYWYRQAAGRGLQLLFYSVGIGQISSEVPQNLSASRPQDRQFILSSKKLLLSDSGFYLCAWSWTGLNTEAFFGQGTRLTVV.

The genes are TRBV9 and TRBJ2-5; perhaps TRBD1 as D (6 bases). With 0 bases removed from V and 4 bases from J, the gap between germline ends came to 10 bases. Germline-derived CDR1 and CDR2 are SGDLS and YYNGEE. The CDR3 is 14 amino acids. In nucleotides, the CDR3 is TGTGCCAGCAGCGTAGGTCGGGACATAGAGACCCAGTACTTC. It is translated as CASSVGRDIETQYF.

The rearrangement uses TRBV15 and TRBJ2-7, with 7 nucleotides matching TRBD1. Germline V CDR1 and CDR2: LNHNV, YYDKDF (reference sequence). This CDR3 is 15 amino acids long. Losses at the gene ends were 4 bases for V and 2 bases for J; bases not matched to a gene: 8. The CDR3 nucleotides are TGTGCCACCAGCAAATCCTCCGGGACAGCCTACGAGCAGTACTTC. It translates to CATSKSSGTAYEQYF.

V and J are TRBV6-5 and TRBJ2-7, with D perhaps given as TRBD1 or TRBD2 (5 bases each). Germline CDR1 reads MNHEY; CDR2 reads SVGAGI. The CDR3 runs 15 residues. Trimming removed 2 bases at V and 2 bases at J, with 13 bases between. The CDR3 sequence is CASSYTSGQAYEQYF. DNA of the CDR3: TGTGCCAGCAGTTACACCAGCGGACAAGCCTACGAGCAGTACTTC.

This chain uses TRBV6-6 with TRBJ1-2; maybe TRBD1 (5 bases). The germline CDR1 and CDR2 sequences are MNHNY and SVGAGI (reference sequence). The ends were cut back, 6 bases at V and 3 bases at J, with 17 bases in the middle. The CDR3 spans 15 residues. CDR3 nucleotide sequence: TGTGCCAGCAGCTACCCTGAGGGGATAGACTATGGCTACACCTTC. Its translation: CASSYPEGIDYGYTF.

As regards this clone: Other DNA sequences of this sample code for an identical CDR3. The chain joins TRBV27 to TRBJ2-1; D is unclear. The CDR3 is made up of 13 amino acids. Trimming stripped 1 base from V and 4 bases from J, with 5 bases between. Germline lookup yields CDR1 MNHEY and CDR2 SMNVEV (reference sequence). The CDR3 loop is CASSLFRYNEQFF. CDR3 in DNA: TGTGCCAGCAGTTTATTCAGATACAATGAGCAGTTCTTC.

The gene calls are TRBV6-1 and TRBJ2-7, with a possible D match to TRBD2 (5 bases). CDR1 and CDR2 from the germline V gene are MNHNS and SASEGT. The CDR3 sequence is 14 residues long. V was cut by 3 bases and J by 0 bases, with 9 bases left in between. The CDR3 protein is CASSDSGLSYEQYF. The CDR3 coding sequence is TGTGCCAGCAGTGATAGTGGACTCTCCTACGAGCAGTACTTC.

The chain is built from TRBV5-1 and TRBJ2-1; 10 nucleotides align to TRBD2. The CDR3 is made up of 14 amino acids. Germline CDR1 reads SGHRS; CDR2 reads YFSETQ. J was trimmed by 10 bases and V by 3 bases; bases with no gene match: 7. The CDR3 spells CASSSLGAGGEQFF. In DNA, the CDR3 is TGCGCCAGCAGCTCTCTAGGAGCGGGAGGGGAGCAGTTCTTC.